This T cell receptor beta chain was recorded in a study of control samples from healthy donors and cancer patients. Trimming left V 8 bases short and J 8 bases short, with 16 bases between. The CDR3 is 14 amino acids. The germline V gene has CDR1 MNHEY and CDR2 SVGAGI. Measured with immunoSEQ multiplex PCR; TCRdb has only the in-frame clones, and not every one. The table lists about 190,000 clones, about 90% of them singletons. Sequencing was done on a sample of blood. The receptor comes from a man in his thirties or forties in good health. The chain uses TRBV6-5 and TRBJ1-6; the D is unclear. CDR3 residues: CASPGHNGDSPLHF. CDR3 nucleotides: TGTGCCAGCCCTGGTCATAATGGGGATTCACCCCTCCACTTT.